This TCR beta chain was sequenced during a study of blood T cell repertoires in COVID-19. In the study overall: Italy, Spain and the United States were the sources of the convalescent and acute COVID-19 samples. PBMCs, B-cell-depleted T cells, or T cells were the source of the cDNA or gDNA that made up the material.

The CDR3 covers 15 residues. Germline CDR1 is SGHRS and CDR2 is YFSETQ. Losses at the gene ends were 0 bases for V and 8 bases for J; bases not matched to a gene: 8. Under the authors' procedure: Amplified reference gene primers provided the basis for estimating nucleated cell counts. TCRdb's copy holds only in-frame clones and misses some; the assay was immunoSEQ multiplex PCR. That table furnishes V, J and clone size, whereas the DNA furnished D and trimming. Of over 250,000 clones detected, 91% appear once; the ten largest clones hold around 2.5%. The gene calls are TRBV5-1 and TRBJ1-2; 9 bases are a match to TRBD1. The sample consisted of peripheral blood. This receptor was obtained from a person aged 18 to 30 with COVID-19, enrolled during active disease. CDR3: CASSLDTGGARGYTF. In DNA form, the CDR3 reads TGCGCCAGCAGCTTGGATACAGGGGGCGCGAGAGGCTACACCTTC.